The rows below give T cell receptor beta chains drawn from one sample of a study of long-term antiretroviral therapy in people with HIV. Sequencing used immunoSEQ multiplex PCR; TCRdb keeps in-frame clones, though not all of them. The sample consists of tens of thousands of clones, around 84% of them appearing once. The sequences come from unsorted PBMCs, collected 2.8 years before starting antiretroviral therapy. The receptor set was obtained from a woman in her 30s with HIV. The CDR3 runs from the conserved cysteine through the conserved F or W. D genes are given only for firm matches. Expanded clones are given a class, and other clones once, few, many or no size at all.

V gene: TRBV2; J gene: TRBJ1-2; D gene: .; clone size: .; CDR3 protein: CASTSDPLYGYTF; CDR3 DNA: TGTGCCAGCACGTCAGACCCCCTCTATGGCTACACCTTC
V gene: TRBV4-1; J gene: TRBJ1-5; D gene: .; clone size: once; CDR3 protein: CASSRATGFGQPQHF; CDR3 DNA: TGCGCCAGCAGCCGAGCCACAGGGTTCGGGCAGCCCCAGCATTTT
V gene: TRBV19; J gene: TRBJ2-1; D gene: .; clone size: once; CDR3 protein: CASSLPEGTGLYNEQFF; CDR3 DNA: TGTGCCAGTAGCCTCCCTGAGGGTACAGGGTTATACAATGAGCAGTTCTTC
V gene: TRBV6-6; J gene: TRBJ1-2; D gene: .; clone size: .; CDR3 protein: CASSYSVKGYGYTF; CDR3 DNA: TGTGCCAGCAGTTACAGCGTGAAGGGCTATGGCTACACCTTC
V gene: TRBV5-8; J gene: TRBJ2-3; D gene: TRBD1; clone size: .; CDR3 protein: CASSLVQGAVDTQYF; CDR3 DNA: TGTGCCAGCAGCTTGGTCCAGGGGGCAGTGGATACGCAGTATTTT
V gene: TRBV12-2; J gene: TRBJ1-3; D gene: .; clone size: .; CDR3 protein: CASRLFNGQNTIYF; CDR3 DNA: TGTGCAAGTCGCTTATTCAACGGTCAGAACACCATATATTTT
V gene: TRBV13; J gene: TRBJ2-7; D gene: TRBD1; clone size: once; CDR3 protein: CASSTTGAIYEQYF; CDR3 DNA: TGTGCCAGCAGCACCACAGGGGCCATCTACGAGCAGTACTTC
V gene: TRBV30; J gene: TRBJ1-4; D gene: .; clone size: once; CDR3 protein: CAWTSPGTTEKLFF; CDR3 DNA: TGTGCCTGGACCTCACCTGGCACGACTGAAAAACTGTTTTTT
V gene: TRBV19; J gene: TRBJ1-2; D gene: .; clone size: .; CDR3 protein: CASSIRTESYGYTF; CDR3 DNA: TGTGCCAGTAGTATACGGACGGAAAGCTATGGCTACACCTTC
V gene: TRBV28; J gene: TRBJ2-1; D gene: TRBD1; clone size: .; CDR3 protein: CASSFPGQGTLDEQFF; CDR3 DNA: TGTGCCAGCAGTTTCCCCGGACAGGGGACTCTTGATGAGCAGTTCTTC
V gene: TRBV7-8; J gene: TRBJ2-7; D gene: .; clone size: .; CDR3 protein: CASSLGAIYEQYF; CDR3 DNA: TGTGCCAGCAGCCTAGGGGCCATTTACGAGCAGTACTTC
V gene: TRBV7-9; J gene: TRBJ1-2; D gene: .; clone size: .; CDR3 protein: CASSPRDLRGYTF; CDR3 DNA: TGTGCCAGCAGCCCCCGGGACCTGCGAGGCTACACCTTC
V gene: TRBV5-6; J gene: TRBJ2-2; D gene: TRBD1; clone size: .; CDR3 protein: CASSGRTGTGELFF; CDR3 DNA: TGTGCCAGCAGCGGGCGGACAGGGACCGGGGAGCTGTTTTTT
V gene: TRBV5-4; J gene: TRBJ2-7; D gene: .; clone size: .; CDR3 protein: CASSLDLGTAEQYF; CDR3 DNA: TGTGCCAGCAGCTTGGATCTAGGAACGGCCGAGCAGTACTTC
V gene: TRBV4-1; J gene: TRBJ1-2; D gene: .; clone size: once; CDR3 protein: CASSQVTGNYGYTF; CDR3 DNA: TGCGCCAGCAGCCAAGTTACAGGGAACTATGGCTACACCTTC
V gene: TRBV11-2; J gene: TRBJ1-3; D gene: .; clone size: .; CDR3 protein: CASSSRGSGNTIYF; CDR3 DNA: TGTGCCAGCAGCTCACGTGGATCTGGAAACACCATATATTTT
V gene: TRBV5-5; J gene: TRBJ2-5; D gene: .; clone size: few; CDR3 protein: CASSYSPGSGESQYF; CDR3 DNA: TGTGCCAGCAGTTATTCCCCCGGGTCGGGAGAGTCCCAGTACTTC
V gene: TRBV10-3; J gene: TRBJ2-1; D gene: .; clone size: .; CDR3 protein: CAIRANNEQFF; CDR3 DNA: TGTGCCATCCGGGCAAACAATGAGCAGTTCTTC
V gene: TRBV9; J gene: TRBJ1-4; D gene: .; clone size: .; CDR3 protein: CASSVRDAGVLFF; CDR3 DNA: TGTGCCAGCAGCGTCCGGGACGCCGGCGTACTGTTTTTT
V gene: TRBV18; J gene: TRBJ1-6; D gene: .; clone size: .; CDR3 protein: CASSPTDKWVPLHF; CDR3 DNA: TGTGCCAGCTCACCAACGGACAAGTGGGTACCCCTCCACTTT
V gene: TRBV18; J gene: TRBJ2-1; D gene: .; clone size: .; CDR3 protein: CASSPRMDNNEQFF; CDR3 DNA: TGTGCCAGCTCTCCCCGAATGGACAACAATGAGCAGTTCTTC
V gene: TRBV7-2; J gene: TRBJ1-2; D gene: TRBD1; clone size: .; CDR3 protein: CASRMGQNDIYGYTF; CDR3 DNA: TGTGCCAGCAGGATGGGACAGAATGATATCTATGGCTACACCTTC
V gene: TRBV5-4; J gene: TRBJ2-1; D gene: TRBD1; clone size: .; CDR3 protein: CASSPRTGLQDWFF; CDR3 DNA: TGTGCCAGCAGCCCAAGGACAGGCCTGCAGGACTGGTTCTTC
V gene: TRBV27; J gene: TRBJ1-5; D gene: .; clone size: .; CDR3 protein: CASSFPNQPQHF; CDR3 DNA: TGTGCCAGCAGTTTCCCGAATCAGCCCCAGCATTTT
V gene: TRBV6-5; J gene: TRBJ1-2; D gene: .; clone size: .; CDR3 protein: CASSSSVADGYTF; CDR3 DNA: .
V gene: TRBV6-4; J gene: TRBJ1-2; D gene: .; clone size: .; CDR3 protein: CASSERRADNYGYTF; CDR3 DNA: TGTGCCAGCAGTGAGAGACGGGCGGACAACTATGGCTACACCTTC
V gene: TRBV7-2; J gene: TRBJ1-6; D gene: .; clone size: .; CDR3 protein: CASSPQGTNNSPLHF; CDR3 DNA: TGTGCCAGCAGCCCCCAGGGCACTAATAATTCACCCCTCCACTTT
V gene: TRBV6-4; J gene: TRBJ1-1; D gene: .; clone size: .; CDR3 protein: CASSASLNTEAFF; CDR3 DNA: TGTGCCAGCAGTGCCTCTCTGAACACTGAAGCTTTCTTT
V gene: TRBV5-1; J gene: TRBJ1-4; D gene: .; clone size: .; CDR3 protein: CASSPTGGASEKLFF; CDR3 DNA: TGCGCCAGCAGCCCCACGGGGGGGGCAAGTGAAAAACTGTTTTTT
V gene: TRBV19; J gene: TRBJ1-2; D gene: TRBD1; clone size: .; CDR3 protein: CASSLGTDTYGYTF; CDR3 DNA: TGTGCCAGTAGTTTAGGGACAGATACCTATGGCTACACCTTC
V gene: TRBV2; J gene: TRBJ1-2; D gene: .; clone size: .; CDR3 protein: CASSVHIRGYTF; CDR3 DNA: TGTGCCAGCAGTGTACATATTAGGGGCTACACCTTC
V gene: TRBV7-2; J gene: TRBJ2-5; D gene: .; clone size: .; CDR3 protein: CASSLGAGDQETQYF; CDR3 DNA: TGTGCCAGCAGCTTAGGCGCAGGGGACCAAGAGACCCAGTACTTC
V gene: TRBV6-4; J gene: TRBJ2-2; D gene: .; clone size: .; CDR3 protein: CASSDRDTGELFF; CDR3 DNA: TGTGCCAGCAGTGACAGGGACACCGGGGAGCTGTTTTTT
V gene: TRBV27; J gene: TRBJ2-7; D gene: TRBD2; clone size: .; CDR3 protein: CASSLGGRNYEQYF; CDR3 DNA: TGTGCCAGCAGTTTAGGCGGGAGAAACTACGAGCAGTACTTC
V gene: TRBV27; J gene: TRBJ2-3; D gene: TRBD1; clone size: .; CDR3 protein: CASSSLRDRGVGTDTQYF; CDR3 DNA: TGTGCCAGCAGTTCACTGAGGGACAGGGGAGTTGGCACAGATACGCAGTATTTT
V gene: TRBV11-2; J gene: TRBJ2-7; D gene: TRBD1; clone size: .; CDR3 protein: CASSGADRGQYEQYF; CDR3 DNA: TGTGCCAGCAGCGGTGCGGACAGGGGGCAATACGAGCAGTACTTC
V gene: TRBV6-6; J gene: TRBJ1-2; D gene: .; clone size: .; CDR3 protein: CASSYDAVAPSYTF; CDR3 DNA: TGTGCCAGCAGTTACGATGCAGTCGCTCCTAGCTACACCTTC
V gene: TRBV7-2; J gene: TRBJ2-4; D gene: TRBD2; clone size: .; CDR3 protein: CASNPSGGGAKNIQYF; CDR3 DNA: TGTGCCAGCAATCCATCGGGGGGTGGGGCCAAAAACATTCAGTACTTC
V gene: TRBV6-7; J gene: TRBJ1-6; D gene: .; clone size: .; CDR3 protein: CASTPRWGASSPLHF; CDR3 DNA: TGTGCCAGCACCCCGAGATGGGGGGCGAGTTCACCCCTCCACTTT
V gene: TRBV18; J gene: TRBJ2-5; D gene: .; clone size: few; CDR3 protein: CASSPPSDTNQYF; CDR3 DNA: TGTGCCAGCTCACCCCCCTCCGACACAAACCAGTACTTC
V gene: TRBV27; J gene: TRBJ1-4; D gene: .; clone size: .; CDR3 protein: CASSRLQGVGEKLFF; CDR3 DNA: TGTGCCAGCAGTAGATTACAGGGAGTCGGTGAAAAACTGTTTTTT
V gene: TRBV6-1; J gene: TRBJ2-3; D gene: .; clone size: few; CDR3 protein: CASGFKLSTDTQYF; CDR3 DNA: TGTGCCAGCGGATTCAAGCTTAGCACAGATACGCAGTATTTT
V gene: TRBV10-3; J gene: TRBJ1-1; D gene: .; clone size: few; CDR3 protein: CATSTENTEAFF; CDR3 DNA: TGTGCCACCTCGACAGAAAACACTGAAGCTTTCTTT
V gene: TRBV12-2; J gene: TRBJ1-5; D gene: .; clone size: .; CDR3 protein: CASRSLNQPQHF; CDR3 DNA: TGTGCAAGTCGCTCCCTGAATCAGCCCCAGCATTTT
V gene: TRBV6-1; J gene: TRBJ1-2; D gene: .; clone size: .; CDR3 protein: CASRALGGPYGYTF; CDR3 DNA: TGTGCCAGCAGGGCCCTCGGTGGGCCCTATGGCTACACCTTC
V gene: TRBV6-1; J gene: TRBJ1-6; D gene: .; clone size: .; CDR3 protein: CASRRVSDSPLHF; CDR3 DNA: TGTGCCAGCAGGCGGGTCTCGGATTCACCCCTCCACTTT
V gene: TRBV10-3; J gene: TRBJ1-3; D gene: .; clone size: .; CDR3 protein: CAITRDPSGNTIYF; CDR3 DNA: TGTGCCATCACGAGGGATCCCTCTGGAAACACCATATATTTT
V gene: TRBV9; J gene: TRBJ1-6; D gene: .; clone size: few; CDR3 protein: CASSVTAGTDSPLHF; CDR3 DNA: TGTGCCAGCAGCGTAACGGCAGGGACTGATTCACCCCTCCACTTT
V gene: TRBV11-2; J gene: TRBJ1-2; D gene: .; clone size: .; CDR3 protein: CASTPNIGRGFFGYTF; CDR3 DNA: TGTGCCAGCACCCCAAACATTGGACGAGGCTTCTTTGGCTACACCTTC
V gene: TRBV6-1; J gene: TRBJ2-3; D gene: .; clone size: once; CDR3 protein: CASSEGSWGNTDTQYF; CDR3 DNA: TGTGCCAGCAGTGAAGGCAGTTGGGGAAACACAGATACGCAGTATTTT
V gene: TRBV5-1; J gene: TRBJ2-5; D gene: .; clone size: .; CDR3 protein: CASSRLGQGETQYF; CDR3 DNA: TGCGCCAGCAGCCGTCTGGGCCAGGGGGAGACCCAGTACTTC